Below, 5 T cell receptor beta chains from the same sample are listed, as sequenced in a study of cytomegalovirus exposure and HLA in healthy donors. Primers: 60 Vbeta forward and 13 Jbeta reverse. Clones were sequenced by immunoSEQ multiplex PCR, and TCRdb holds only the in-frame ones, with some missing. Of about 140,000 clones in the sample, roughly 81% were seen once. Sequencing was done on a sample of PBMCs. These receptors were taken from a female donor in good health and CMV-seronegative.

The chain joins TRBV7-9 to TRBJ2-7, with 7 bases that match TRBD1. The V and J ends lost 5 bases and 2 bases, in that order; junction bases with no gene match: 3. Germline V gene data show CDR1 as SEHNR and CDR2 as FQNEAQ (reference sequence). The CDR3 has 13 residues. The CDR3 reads CASSIGTAYEQYF. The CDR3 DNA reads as TGTGCCAGCAGCATAGGGACAGCCTACGAGCAGTACTTC.

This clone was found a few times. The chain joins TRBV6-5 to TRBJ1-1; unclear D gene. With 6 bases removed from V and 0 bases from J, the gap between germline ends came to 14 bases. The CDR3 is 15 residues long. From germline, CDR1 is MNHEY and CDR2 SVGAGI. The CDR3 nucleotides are TGTGCCAGCAGAGAACAGCCGTGGATGAACACTGAAGCTTTCTTT. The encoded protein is CASREQPWMNTEAFF.

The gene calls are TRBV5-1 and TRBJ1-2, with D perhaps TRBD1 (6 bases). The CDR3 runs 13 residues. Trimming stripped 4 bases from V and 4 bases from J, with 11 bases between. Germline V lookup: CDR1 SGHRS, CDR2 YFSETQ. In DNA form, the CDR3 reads TGCGCCAGCAGCCGGGACAACGGCTATGGCTACACCTTC. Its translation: CASSRDNGYGYTF.

CDR3 nucleotide sequence: TGTGCCAGCAGCTTAGGGCTTTGGGCGGGAGGGTTGTTCTTC. Amino acids: CASSLGLWAGGLFF. The V call is TRBV7-9, the J call TRBJ2-1, with 9 bases matching TRBD2. V dropped 1 base and J dropped 15; count of bases not matched to a gene: 10. The germline CDR1 and CDR2 sequences are SEHNR and FQNEAQ (reference sequence). The CDR3 contains 14 residues.

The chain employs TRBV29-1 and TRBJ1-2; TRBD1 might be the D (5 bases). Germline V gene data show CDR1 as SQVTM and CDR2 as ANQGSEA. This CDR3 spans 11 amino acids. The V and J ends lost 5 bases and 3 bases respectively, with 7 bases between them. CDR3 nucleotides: TGCAGCGTTAGCAGGGACTATGGCTACACCTTC. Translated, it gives CSVSRDYGYTF.